Reported below is one T cell receptor beta chain. The target antigen is unknown. The data were obtained in a study of CD8+ T cells in alopecia areata. Broader study findings: Normal skin's resident alphabeta T cells are sequenced alongside lesional scalp T cells. Relative to normal scalp, lesional scalp, especially alopecia totalis/universalis, showed higher clonality.

Looked up from germline, CDR1 is PRHDT and CDR2 is FYEKMQ (reference sequence). The junction had 5 bases not matched to a gene; V was cut back by 4 bases and J by 0 bases. CDR3 length: 16 residues. Extracted RNA was reverse transcribed, and the resulting cDNA served as sequencing template. This table comes from immunoSEQ multiplex PCR, and its TCRdb copy is limited to in-frame clones, with some not included. This sample yields approximately 30,000 clones, of which around three fifths are seen a single time; around 40% belongs to the top ten. This TCR was recovered from a human donor with alopecia areata. J is TRBJ2-7 and V is TRBV13; 11 bases match TRBD2. Sequences were obtained from NKG2D-high CD8+ T cells sorted from blood. CDR3 sequence (DNA): TGTGCCAGCAGCTCCACTAGCGGGAGCTTCTCCTACGAGCAGTACTTC. Translation: CASSSTSGSFSYEQYF.